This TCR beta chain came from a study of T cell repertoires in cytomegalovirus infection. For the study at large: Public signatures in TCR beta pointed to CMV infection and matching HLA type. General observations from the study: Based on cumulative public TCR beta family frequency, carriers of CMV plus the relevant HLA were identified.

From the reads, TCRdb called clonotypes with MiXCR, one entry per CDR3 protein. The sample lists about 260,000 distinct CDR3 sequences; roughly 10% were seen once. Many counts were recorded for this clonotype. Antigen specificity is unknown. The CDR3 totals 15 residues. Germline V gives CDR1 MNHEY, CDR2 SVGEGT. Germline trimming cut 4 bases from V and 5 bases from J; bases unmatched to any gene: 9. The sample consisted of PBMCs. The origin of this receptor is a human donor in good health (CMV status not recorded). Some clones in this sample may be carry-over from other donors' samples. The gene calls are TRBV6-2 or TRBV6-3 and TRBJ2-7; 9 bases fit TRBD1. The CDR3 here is CASSSSGTGSHEQYF. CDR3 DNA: TGTGCCAGCAGTTCCTCCGGGACAGGGTCCCACGAGCAGTACTTC.